The text below deals with one T cell receptor beta chain. The sample is drawn from a study of blood T cell repertoires in COVID-19. Study details: The origin of the acute and convalescent COVID-19 samples was the United States, Italy and Spain. T cells, B-cell-depleted T cells, or PBMCs provided the cDNA or gDNA that served as material.

V dropped 2 bases and J dropped 6; count of bases not matched to a gene: 8. The CDR3 loop spans 16 amino acids. CDR1 and CDR2 (germline): MNHEY, SVGAGI. Per the authors' pipeline: Scientists estimated how many nucleated cells there were by amplifying reference gene primers. The table came from immunoSEQ multiplex PCR; TCRdb's copy has only in-frame clones and leaves some out. That table supplies the V and J calls and clone size; D and trimming were determined from the DNA. Among approximately 120,000 clones listed, approximately 85% were seen once. The Seattle site enrolled patients during active infection and followed them longitudinally.

This receptor was taken from a woman aged 80 or older with COVID-19, enrolled during active disease. The sequenced material came from peripheral blood. This chain links TRBV6-5 with TRBJ2-3; TRBD1 agrees at 10 bases. CDR3 in DNA: TGTGCCAGCAGTTACCCACCCGGGACAGGGGAGGATACGCAGTATTTT. Its translation is CASSYPPGTGEDTQYF.